One and the same sample provided the 5 T cell receptor beta chains below, sequenced in a study of vaccination and CD4 T cells after COVID-19. Their specific antigens are unknown. As for treatment: approximately 10-day PBMC culture with coronavirus spike peptide pools or control peptides (ViraFEST assay). The Oncomine TCR Beta short-read assay generated sequence data from the DNA of cultured CD4+ T cells. TCRdb reprocessed the PCR reads with MiXCR, giving one entry per CDR3 protein. The sample contains approximately 11,000 distinct CDR3 sequences, 38% of which appear only once. The sequencing input was cultured CD4+ T cells from blood. These TCRs come from a human donor with COVID-19.

The chain uses TRBV5-4 and TRBJ2-5; D gene ambiguous. The V and J ends lost 4 bases and 0 bases respectively, with 10 bases between them. This CDR3 spans 14 amino acids. Germline V gene data show CDR1 as SGHNT and CDR2 as YYREEE (reference sequence). The DNA for the CDR3 is TGTGCCAGCAGCGAGGTGAGGTACCAAGAGACCCAGTACTTC. Translation: CASSEVRYQETQYF.

The chain carries TRBV24-1 and TRBJ2-1; 9 nucleotides agree with TRBD1. The germline gives CDR1 KGHDR, CDR2 SFDVKD. V lost 0 bases, J lost 3 bases, and 2 bases stayed unmatched. This CDR3 comprises 16 residues. In nucleotides, the CDR3 is TGTGCCACCAGTGATTTGATGGACAGGGGCTACAATGAGCAGTTCTTC. Its translation is CATSDLMDRGYNEQFF.

The chain employs TRBV7-8 and TRBJ2-5; 8 bases align to TRBD2. The trim removed 5 bases at V and 4 bases at J, leaving 9 bases unmatched. This CDR3 comprises 15 residues. From germline, CDR1 is SGHVS and CDR2 FQNEAQ. The CDR3 here is CASSPGAGGRETQYF. The CDR3 coding sequence is TGTGCCAGCAGCCCAGGGGCGGGGGGAAGAGAGACCCAGTACTTC. Looking up the rest from reference TRBV7-8 and TRBJ2-5 gives the full variable domain: GAGVSQSPRYKVAKRGQDVALRCDPISGHVSLFWYQQALGQGPEFLTYFQNEAQLDKSGLPSDRFFAERPEGSVSTLKIQRTQQEDSAVYLCASSPGAGGRETQYFGPGTRLLVL.

The gene calls are TRBV12-5 and TRBJ1-1; the D is unclear. CDR3 length: 12 residues. V was pared by 5 bases and J by 6 bases, with 10 bases between. Germline CDR1 and CDR2: LGHNT and FRNRAP. CDR3 nucleotide sequence: TGTGCTAGTGGTAGCACCCGGGCTGAAGCTTTCTTT. This sequence encodes CASGSTRAEAFF. Supplemented by reference TRBV12-5 and TRBJ1-1, the full variable domain reads DARVTQTPRHKVTEMGQEVTMRCQPILGHNTVFWYRQTMMQGLELLAYFRNRAPLDDSGMPKDRFSAEMPDATLATLKIQPSEPRDSAVYFCASGSTRAEAFFGQGTRLTVV.

This clonotype was detected only once. The genes are TRBV2 and TRBJ2-2, with D perhaps assigned TRBD1 or TRBD2 (5 bases each). The CDR3 sequence is 16 residues long. Per germline, CDR1 SNHLY and CDR2 FYNNEI. Trimming removed 6 bases at V and 2 bases at J, with 16 bases between. Written as DNA, the CDR3 is TGTGCCAGCAGCAGAGACGGGACCTCCAACACCGGGGAGCTGTTTTTT. Its protein is CASSRDGTSNTGELFF.